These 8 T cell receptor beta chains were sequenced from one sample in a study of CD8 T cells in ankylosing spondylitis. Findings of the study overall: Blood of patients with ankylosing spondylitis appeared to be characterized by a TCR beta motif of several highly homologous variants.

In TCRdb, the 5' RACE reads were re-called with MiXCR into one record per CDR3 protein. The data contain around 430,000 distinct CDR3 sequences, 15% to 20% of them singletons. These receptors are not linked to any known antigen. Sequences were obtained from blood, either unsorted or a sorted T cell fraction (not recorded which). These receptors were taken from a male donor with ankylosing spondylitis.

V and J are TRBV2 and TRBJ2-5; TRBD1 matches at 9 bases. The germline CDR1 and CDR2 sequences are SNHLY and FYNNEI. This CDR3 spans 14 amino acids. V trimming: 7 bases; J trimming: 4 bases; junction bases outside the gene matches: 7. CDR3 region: CASKGTGNLETQYF. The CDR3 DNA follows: TGTGCCAGCAAGGGGACAGGGAATTTAGAGACCCAGTACTTC.

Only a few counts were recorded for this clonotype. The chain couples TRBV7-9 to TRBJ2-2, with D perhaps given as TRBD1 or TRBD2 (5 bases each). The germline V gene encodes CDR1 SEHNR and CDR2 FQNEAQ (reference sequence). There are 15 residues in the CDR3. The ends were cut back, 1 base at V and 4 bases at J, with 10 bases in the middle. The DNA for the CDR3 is TGTGCCAGCAGCTTAGTATGGGACGGCACCGGGGAGCTGTTTTTT. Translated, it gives CASSLVWDGTGELFF.

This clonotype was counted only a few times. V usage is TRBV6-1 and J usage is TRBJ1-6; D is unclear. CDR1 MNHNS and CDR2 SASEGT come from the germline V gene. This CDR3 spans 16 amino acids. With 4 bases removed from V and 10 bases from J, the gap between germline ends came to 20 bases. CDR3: CASSVYPLSTGSPLHF. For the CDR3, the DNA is TGTGCCAGCAGTGTGTATCCCCTTTCGACGGGGTCACCCCTCCACTTT.

CDR3 region: CASSIERTTGLEQYF. CDR3 nucleotides: TGTGCCAGTAGTATAGAGAGAACCACAGGGCTCGAGCAGTACTTC. V and J are TRBV19 and TRBJ2-7; possible D gene TRBD1, 6 bases. The germline gives CDR1 LNHDA, CDR2 SQIVND (reference sequence). CDR3 length: 15 residues. With 0 bases removed from V and 6 bases from J, the gap between germline ends came to 15 bases.

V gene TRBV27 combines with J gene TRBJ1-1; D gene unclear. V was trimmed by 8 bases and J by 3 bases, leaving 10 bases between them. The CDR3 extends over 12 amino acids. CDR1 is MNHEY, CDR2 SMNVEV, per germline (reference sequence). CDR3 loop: CASFSRDTEAFF. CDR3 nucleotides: TGTGCCAGCTTTTCTCGGGACACTGAAGCTTTCTTT.

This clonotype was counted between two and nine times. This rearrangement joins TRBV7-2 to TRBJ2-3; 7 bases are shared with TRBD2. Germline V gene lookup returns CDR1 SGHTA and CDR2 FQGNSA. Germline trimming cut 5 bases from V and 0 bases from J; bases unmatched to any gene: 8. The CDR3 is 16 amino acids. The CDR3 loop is CASSASSGTSTDTQYF. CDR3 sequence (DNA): TGTGCCAGCAGCGCCTCTAGCGGAACTAGCACAGATACGCAGTATTTT.

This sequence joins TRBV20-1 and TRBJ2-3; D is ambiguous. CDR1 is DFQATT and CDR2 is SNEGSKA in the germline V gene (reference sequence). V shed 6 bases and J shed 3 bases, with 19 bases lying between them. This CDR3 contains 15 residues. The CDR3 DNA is TGCAGTGCCTCCGAGGCCCCAACGAATACAGATACGCAGTATTTT. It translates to CSASEAPTNTDTQYF.

The CDR3 coding sequence is TGTGCCAGCAGCTTAATGGGGACAGGGTACAATGAGCAGTTCTTC. Protein: CASSLMGTGYNEQFF. The chain couples TRBV7-3 to TRBJ2-1; the match to TRBD1 covers 9 bases. V shed 1 base and J 4 bases; nucleotides not matched to a gene: 2. Germline V gene sequence: CDR1 SGHTA, CDR2 FQGTGA. CDR3 length equals 15 residues.